This TCR beta chain emerged from a study of cytomegalovirus exposure and HLA in healthy donors. The overall study: A later analysis reported the same platform for the roughly 120 validation repertoires and the approximately 670 first-cohort repertoires.

Clones were read by immunoSEQ multiplex PCR, and TCRdb kept only the in-frame ones, dropping some. This sample carries about 130,000 clones, around 90% of them seen once, and the ten largest clones take approximately 2%. This clone was counted a few times. Trimming took off 6 bases at V and 6 bases at J, with 12 bases between the two ends. The CDR3 length is 13 residues. Germline CDR1 reads MGHDK; CDR2 reads SYGVNS. This sequence was found in a woman aged 18-29 years in good health and CMV-seronegative. V usage is TRBV25-1 and J usage is TRBJ1-5; D unresolved. Sample: PBMCs. The CDR3 sequence is CASSGNAGQPQHF. In DNA form, the CDR3 reads TGTGCCAGCAGCGGTAACGCTGGTCAGCCCCAGCATTTT.